A single sample is the source of the 5 T cell receptor beta chains below, sequenced in a study of T cell responses to AZD1222 COVID-19 vaccine. Profiling relied on immunoSEQ multiplex PCR, and the TCRdb table lists in-frame clones only, not all of them. Of some 130,000 clones in the sample, about nine tenths were seen once. The input for sequencing was peripheral blood, taken 28 days after the second AZD1222 dose. The receptors were gathered from an adult who received the AZD1222 COVID-19 vaccine.

This clone appeared a single time. This chain joins TRBV5-6 and TRBJ2-3; D remains ambiguous. Germline loops: CDR1 SGHDT, CDR2 YYEEEE. V lost 0 bases to trimming and J lost 0 bases, with 5 bases between them. The CDR3 runs 14 residues. CDR3 DNA sequence: TGTGCCAGCAGCTTGGGGACGAGCACAGATACGCAGTATTTT. This translates into CASSLGTSTDTQYF.

Only a few counts were recorded for this clone. V usage is TRBV7-6 and J usage is TRBJ2-3, with a weak D call TRBD2 (6 bases). Trimming shortened V by 5 bases and J by 4 bases, and 16 bases separated the two germline ends. This CDR3 comprises 15 residues. Germline lookup yields CDR1 SGHVS and CDR2 FNYEAQ. This chain's CDR3 is CASSPGGARADTQYF. The CDR3 DNA sequence: TGTGCCAGCAGCCCCGGCGGGGCTCGGGCAGATACGCAGTATTTT.

The chain employs TRBV27 and TRBJ2-2, with TRBD1 as a possible D gene (6 bases). CDR1 MNHEY and CDR2 SMNVEV come from the germline V gene (reference sequence). This CDR3 region has 17 residues. The V end lost 2 bases, the J end lost 4 bases, and 17 bases lay between the germline ends. Written as DNA, the CDR3 is TGTGCCAGCAGTTTAAATCTACAGGGAGAGGTCACCGGGGAGCTGTTTTTT. Protein product: CASSLNLQGEVTGELFF.

The chain couples TRBV5-4 to TRBJ1-1; D gene unclear. The ends were cut back, 4 bases at V and 2 bases at J, with 12 bases in the middle. The CDR3 consists of 14 residues. The germline V gene encodes CDR1 SGHNT and CDR2 YYREEE (reference sequence). The CDR3, as DNA: TGTGCCAGCAGCACCGGACGGGGAAACACTGAAGCTTTCTTT. Amino acids: CASSTGRGNTEAFF.

DNA of the CDR3: TGTGCCAGCAGTCTTCCAGCGGCCGGGGAGCTGTTTTTT. Protein product: CASSLPAAGELFF. The genes are TRBV28 and TRBJ2-2; maybe TRBD2 (5 bases). The CDR3 contains 13 residues. The V gene lost 5 bases and the J gene lost 6 bases, with 10 bases spanning the gap. The germline V gene encodes CDR1 MDHEN and CDR2 SYDVKM.